The 6 T cell receptor beta chains below come from one sample, sequenced in a study of T cell responses to AZD1222 COVID-19 vaccine. Using immunoSEQ multiplex PCR, the repertoire was profiled, and TCRdb retains in-frame clones only, with some absent. The table includes more than 95,000 clones, 88% detected once. The specimen was peripheral blood, collected on day 0 of AZD1222 vaccination. These receptors were obtained from an adult in good health.

The table lists this clone with a count of one. The chain has TRBV14 and TRBJ1-1; D is unclear. With 1 base removed from V and 0 bases from J, the gap between germline ends came to 3 bases. The CDR3 spans 13 residues. CDR1 and CDR2 (germline): SGHDN, FVKESK. CDR3 amino acids: CASSQALNTEAFF. CDR3 DNA: TGTGCCAGCAGCCAAGCGCTGAACACTGAAGCTTTCTTT.

The chain has TRBV6-2 or TRBV6-3 and TRBJ1-1, with 7 bases fitting TRBD1. CDR1 is MNHEY, CDR2 SVGEGT, per germline. This CDR3 has 17 residues. With V trimmed by 0 bases and J by 3 bases, 10 bases remained unmatched. Here the CDR3 reads CASSYSRGRQGDTEAFF. The DNA of the CDR3 is TGTGCCAGCAGTTACTCCAGGGGCCGCCAGGGGGACACTGAAGCTTTCTTT.

The rearrangement uses TRBV7-9 and TRBJ2-7; D is ambiguous. Deletions cut 1 base from V and 1 base from J, with 11 bases between. The length of the CDR3 is 15 residues. Germline CDR1 and CDR2: SEHNR and FQNEAQ (reference sequence). CDR3: CASSLESGGSYEQYF. In DNA form, the CDR3 reads TGTGCCAGCAGCTTAGAATCTGGTGGGTCCTACGAGCAGTACTTC.

This clone was picked up a small number of times. The chain carries TRBV30 and TRBJ1-1, with TRBD1 identical over 7 bases. V shed 3 bases and J 1 base; nucleotides not matched to a gene: 5. CDR1 is GTSNPN, CDR2 SVGIG, per germline (reference sequence). The CDR3 loop spans 14 amino acids. The CDR3 spells CAWRRGPGNTEAFF. The CDR3 region has the DNA TGTGCCTGGAGGAGGGGGCCAGGGAACACTGAAGCTTTCTTT.

CDR3 sequence reads: CATSRDHGKLFF. The CDR3 region has the DNA TGTGCCACCAGCAGAGATCACGGAAAACTGTTTTTT. The chain combines TRBV15 with TRBJ1-4; D unresolved. V shed 0 bases and J shed 10 bases, with 6 bases lying between them. This CDR3 is built from 12 residues. From germline, CDR1 is LNHNV and CDR2 YYDKDF (reference sequence).

The chain carries TRBV15 and TRBJ2-6, with D perhaps matching TRBD1 (6 bases). The germline V gene encodes CDR1 LNHNV and CDR2 YYDKDF (reference sequence). This CDR3 has 14 residues. V lost 4 bases and J 2 bases, leaving 6 bases between the germline ends. CDR3: CATSNRAGANVLTF. CDR3 nucleotide sequence: TGTGCCACCAGCAACAGGGCTGGGGCCAACGTCCTGACTTTC.